This entry is about one TCR beta chain. The target antigen is unknown. Naive CD8 populations comprised CD45RO-negative cells positively selected for CCR7, excluding terminally differentiated effector memory CD45RA+ cells. This sample is part of a study of shared clonotypes between healthy human individuals. Sequencing was at deep level. Using immunoSEQ multiplex PCR, the repertoire was profiled, and TCRdb retains in-frame clones only, with some absent. Of around 2,100,000 clones in the sample, approximately 95% were seen once. Broader study findings: It was the non-shared clonotypes that had lower generation probabilities than clonotypes shared by all four donors.

This CDR3 has 14 amino acids. Germline V gene sequence: CDR1 WSHSY, CDR2 SAAADI. Deletions cut 5 bases from V and 1 base from J, with 12 bases between. Material for sequencing was naive CD8+ T cells sorted from blood. The J gene is TRBJ2-7, the V gene TRBV10-2; D perhaps matches TRBD2 (5 bases). The receptor's source is a man aged 18 to 35 in good health. The CDR3 bases are TGCGCCAGCAGTCTACACCGGGGATCCTACGAGCAGTACTTC. This codes for CASSLHRGSYEQYF.